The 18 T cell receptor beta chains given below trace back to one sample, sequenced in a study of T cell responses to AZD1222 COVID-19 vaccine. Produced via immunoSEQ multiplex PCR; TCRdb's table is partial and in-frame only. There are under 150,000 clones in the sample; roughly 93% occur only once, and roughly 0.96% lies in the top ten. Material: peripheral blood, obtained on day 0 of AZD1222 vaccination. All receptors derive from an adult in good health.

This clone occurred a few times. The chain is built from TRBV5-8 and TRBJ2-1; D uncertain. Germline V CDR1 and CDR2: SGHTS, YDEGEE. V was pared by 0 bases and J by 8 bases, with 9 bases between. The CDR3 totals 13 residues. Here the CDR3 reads CASSLGRRDEQFF. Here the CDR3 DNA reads TGTGCCAGCAGCTTGGGTCGTAGAGATGAGCAGTTCTTC.

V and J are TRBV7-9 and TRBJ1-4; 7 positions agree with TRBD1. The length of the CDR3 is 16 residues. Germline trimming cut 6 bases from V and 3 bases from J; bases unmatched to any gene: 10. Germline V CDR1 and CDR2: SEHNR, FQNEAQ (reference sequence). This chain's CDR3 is CASSRNTGEANEKLFF. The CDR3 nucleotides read TGTGCCAGCAGTCGCAATACAGGGGAGGCTAATGAAAAACTGTTTTTT. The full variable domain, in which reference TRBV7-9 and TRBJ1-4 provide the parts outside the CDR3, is DTGVSQNPRHKITKRGQNVTFRCDPISEHNRLYWYRQTLGQGPEFLTYFQNEAQLEKSRLLSDRFSAERPKGSFSTLEIQRTEQGDSAMYLCASSRNTGEANEKLFFGSGTQLSVL.

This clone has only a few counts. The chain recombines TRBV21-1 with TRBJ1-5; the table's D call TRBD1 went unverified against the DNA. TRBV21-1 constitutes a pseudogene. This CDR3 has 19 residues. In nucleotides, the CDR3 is TGTGCCAGCAGCAAAGTTGGGCATCGACAGAAAATCCACCTTAGGCCCCAGCATTTT. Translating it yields CASSKVGHRQKIHLRPQHF.

CDR3 in amino acids: CAWSGPGQSNQPQHF. The CDR3 DNA sequence: TGTGCCTGGAGTGGGCCTGGACAGTCCAATCAGCCCCAGCATTTT. This chain connects TRBV30 to TRBJ1-5, with D tentatively TRBD1 (6 bases). V lost 1 base to trimming and J lost 3 bases, with 13 bases between them. The germline CDR1 and CDR2 sequences are GTSNPN and SVGIG (reference sequence). The CDR3 is 15 residues long.

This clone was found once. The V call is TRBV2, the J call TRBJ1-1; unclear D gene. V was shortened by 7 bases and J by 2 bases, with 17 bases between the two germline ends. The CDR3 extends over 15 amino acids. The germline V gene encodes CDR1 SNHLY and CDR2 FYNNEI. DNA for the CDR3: TGTGCCAGCACCGCGGTGGGTCAGTCAAACACTGAAGCTTTCTTT. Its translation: CASTAVGQSNTEAFF.

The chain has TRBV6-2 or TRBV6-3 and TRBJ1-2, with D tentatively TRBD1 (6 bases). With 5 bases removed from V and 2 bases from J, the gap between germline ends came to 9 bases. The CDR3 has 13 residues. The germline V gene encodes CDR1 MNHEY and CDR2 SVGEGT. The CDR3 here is CASSNRVNYGYTF. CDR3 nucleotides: TGTGCCAGCAGTAACAGGGTCAACTATGGCTACACCTTC.

The CDR3 DNA follows: TGTGCCAGCAGAAACAGGGGGCCCCTAGGTGAGCAGTACTTC. Translating gives CASRNRGPLGEQYF. The chain couples TRBV5-5 to TRBJ2-7; the match to TRBD1 covers 9 bases. The CDR3 sequence is 14 residues long. Trimming removed 5 bases from V and 7 bases from J; junction bases left unmatched: 10. Per the germline V gene, CDR1 is SGHKS and CDR2 is YYEKEE (reference sequence).

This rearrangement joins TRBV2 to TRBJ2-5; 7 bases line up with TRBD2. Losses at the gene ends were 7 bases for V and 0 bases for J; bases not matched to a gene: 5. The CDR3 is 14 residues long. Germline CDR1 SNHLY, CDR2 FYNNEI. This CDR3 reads CASNRGVYQETQYF. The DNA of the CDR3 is TGTGCCAGCAACCGGGGGGTGTACCAAGAGACCCAGTACTTC.

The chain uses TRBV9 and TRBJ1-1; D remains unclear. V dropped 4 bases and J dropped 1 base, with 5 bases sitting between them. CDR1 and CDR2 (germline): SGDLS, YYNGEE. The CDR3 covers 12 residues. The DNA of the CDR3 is TGTGCCAGCAGCAGACAGAACACTGAAGCTTTCTTT. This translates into CASSRQNTEAFF.

The CDR3 here is CSAWGYGYTF. CDR3 nucleotide sequence: TGCAGTGCCTGGGGCTATGGCTACACCTTC. The V gene is TRBV20-1, the J gene TRBJ1-2; no definite D call. V lost 6 bases and J 4 bases, leaving 6 bases between the germline ends. Germline CDR1 DFQATT, CDR2 SNEGSKA (reference sequence). This CDR3 has 10 residues.

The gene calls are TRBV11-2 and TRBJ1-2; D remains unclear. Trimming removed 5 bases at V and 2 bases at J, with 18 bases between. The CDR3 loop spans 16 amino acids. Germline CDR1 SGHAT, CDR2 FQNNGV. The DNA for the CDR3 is TGTGCCAGCAGCCCCCGGGTTTTGTCACCCAACTATGGCTACACCTTC. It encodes CASSPRVLSPNYGYTF.

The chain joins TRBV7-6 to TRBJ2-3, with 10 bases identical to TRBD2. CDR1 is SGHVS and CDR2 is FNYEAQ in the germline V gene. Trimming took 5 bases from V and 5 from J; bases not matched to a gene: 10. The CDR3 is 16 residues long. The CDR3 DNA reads TGTGCCAGCAGCATCCGAGCGGGGGGGCGGGGAGATACGCAGTATTTT. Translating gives CASSIRAGGRGDTQYF.

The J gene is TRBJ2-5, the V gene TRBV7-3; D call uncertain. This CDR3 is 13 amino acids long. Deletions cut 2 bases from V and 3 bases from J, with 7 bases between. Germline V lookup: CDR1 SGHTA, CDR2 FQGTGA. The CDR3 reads CASSLSGEETQYF. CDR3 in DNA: TGTGCCAGCAGCTTATCCGGCGAAGAGACCCAGTACTTC.

The CDR3 loop is CASRDREAFF. CDR3 DNA sequence: TGTGCCAGCAGGGACAGAGAAGCTTTCTTT. V and J are TRBV2 and TRBJ1-1; D is possibly TRBD1 (6 bases). The CDR3 totals 10 residues. Looked up from germline, CDR1 is SNHLY and CDR2 is FYNNEI. The V gene lost 6 bases and the J gene lost 8 bases, with 7 bases spanning the gap.

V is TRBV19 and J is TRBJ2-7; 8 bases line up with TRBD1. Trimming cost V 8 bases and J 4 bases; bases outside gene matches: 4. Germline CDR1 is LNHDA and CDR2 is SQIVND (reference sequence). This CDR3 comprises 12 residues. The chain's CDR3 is CASGTGLYEQYF. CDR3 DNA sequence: TGTGCCAGTGGGACAGGCCTTTACGAGCAGTACTTC.

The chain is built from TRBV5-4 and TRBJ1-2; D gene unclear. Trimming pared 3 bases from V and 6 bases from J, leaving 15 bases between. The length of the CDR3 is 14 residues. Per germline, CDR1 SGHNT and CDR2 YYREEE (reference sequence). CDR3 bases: TGTGCCAGCAGCTGGGCGAACTCCGGGGATGGCTACACCTTC. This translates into CASSWANSGDGYTF. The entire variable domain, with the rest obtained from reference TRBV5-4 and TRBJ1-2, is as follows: ETGVTQSPTHLIKTRGQQVTLRCSSQSGHNTVSWYQQALGQGPQFIFQYYREEENGRGNFPPRFSGLQFPNYSSELNVNALELDDSALYLCASSWANSGDGYTFGSGTRLTVV.

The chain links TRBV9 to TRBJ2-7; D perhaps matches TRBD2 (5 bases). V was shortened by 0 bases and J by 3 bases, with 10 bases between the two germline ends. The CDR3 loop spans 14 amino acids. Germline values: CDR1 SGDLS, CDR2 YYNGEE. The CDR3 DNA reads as TGTGCCAGCAGCGTAGCCCCGGGGTACTACGAGCAGTACTTC. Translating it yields CASSVAPGYYEQYF.

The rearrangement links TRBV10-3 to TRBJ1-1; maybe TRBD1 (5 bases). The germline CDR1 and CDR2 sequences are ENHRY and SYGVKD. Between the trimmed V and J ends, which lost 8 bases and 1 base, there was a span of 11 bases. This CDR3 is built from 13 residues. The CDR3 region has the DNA TGTGCCATCGGGGGACGAGGGAACACTGAAGCTTTCTTT. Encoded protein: CAIGGRGNTEAFF.